The clone carrying this TCR beta chain has only a few counts. Its antigen is undetermined. TCRdb passed the RACE reads through MiXCR, listing each CDR3 protein once. The table has tens of thousands of distinct CDR3 sequences, 10% to 13% seen once. The time point was: patch test 2, 6 weeks after DPC sensitization. Described treatment: therapeutic diphenylcyclopropenone sensitization with weekly scalp DPC. The CDR3 contains 15 residues. Germline assignment: CDR1 LNHDA and CDR2 SQIVND (reference sequence). J lost 6 bases, V lost 1 base, and 1 base had no gene match. The data derive from a study of human T cells and chemical hapten exposure. Study context: The cohort included alopecia areata under or over 50% scalp, totalis and universalis.

Study-wide points: Counts of expanded TCRs (at PT1) showed a positive correlation with patch test score.

The source material was whole blood, sampled in connection with sensitization to the hapten diphenylcyclopropenone (DPC). The chain employs TRBV19 and TRBJ2-1; 12 bases line up with TRBD2. This TCR was recovered from a woman aged 25 to 39 with alopecia areata. Some clones in this sample may be carry-over from other donors' samples. In DNA, the CDR3 is TGTGCCAGTAGTATAGTGACTAGCGGGAGCAATGAGCAGTTCTTC. This gives the protein CASSIVTSGSNEQFF.